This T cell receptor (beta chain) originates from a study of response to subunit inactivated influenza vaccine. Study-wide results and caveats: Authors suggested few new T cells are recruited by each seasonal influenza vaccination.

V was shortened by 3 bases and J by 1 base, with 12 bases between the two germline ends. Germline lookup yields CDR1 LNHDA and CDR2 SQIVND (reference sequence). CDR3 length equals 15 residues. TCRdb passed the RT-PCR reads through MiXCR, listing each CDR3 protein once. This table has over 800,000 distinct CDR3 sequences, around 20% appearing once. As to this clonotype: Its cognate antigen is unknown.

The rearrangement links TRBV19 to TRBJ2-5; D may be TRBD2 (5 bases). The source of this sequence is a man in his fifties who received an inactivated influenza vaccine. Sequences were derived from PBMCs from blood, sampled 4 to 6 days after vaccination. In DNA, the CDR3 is TGTGCCAGTAGTATTCAGTCGGGATTCCAAGAGACCCAGTACTTC. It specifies CASSIQSGFQETQYF. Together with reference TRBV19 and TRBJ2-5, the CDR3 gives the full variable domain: DGGITQSPKYLFRKEGQNVTLSCEQNLNHDAMYWYRQDPGQGLRLIYYSQIVNDFQKGDIAEGYSVSREKKESFPLTVTSAQKNPTAFYLCASSIQSGFQETQYFGPGTRLLVL.